Given below is one T cell receptor beta chain in context. Antigen specificity is unknown. The data are from a study of T cell responses to AZD1222 COVID-19 vaccine. Broader study findings: The donors showed a predominance of white British ancestry and of females, with possible underestimation of clonal diversity. Across the whole spike, CD4 TCRs peaked at regions 160-218 and 743-854.

The V end was cut by 0 bases, the J end by 1 base, with 8 bases between. Germline V gene sequence: CDR1 SGHRS, CDR2 YFSETQ. This CDR3 is built from 14 residues. Produced via immunoSEQ multiplex PCR; TCRdb's table is partial and in-frame only. The table has 150,000 to 200,000 clones, around 92% seen once; the top ten hold 7% to 9.5%. The chain is built from TRBV5-1 and TRBJ2-7; no definite D call. The starting material was peripheral blood, obtained on day 0 of AZD1222 vaccination. The origin of this receptor is an adult in good health. The CDR3 region has the DNA TGCGCCAGCAGCTTGGAGGACGGGTCCTACGAGCAGTACTTC. Protein: CASSLEDGSYEQYF.